What follows are 31 T cell receptor beta chains derived from one specimen sequenced in a study of T cells in Graves' hyperthyroidism and ophthalmopathy. RNA transcripts were the template for amplifying TCR beta CDR3 regions. Initially, a first-round RT-PCR of the TCR CDR3 employed the HTBI primer set. MiXCR, applied by TCRdb to the multiplex PCR reads, yields one record per CDR3 protein. The profile shows over 250,000 distinct CDR3 sequences, 25% to 30% of them singletons. The sequenced sample consisted of blood. Receptor source: a man aged 40-55 years with Graves' hyperthyroidism that later progressed to Graves' ophthalmopathy.

DNA of the CDR3: TGTGCCAGCAGTATTACGTCGGGAGGAGGTTCACCCCTCCACTTT. Protein product: CASSITSGGGSPLHF. V gene TRBV12-3 or TRBV12-4 combines with J gene TRBJ1-6, with D hard to call. The V end lost 5 bases, the J end lost 9 bases, and 17 bases lay between the germline ends. This CDR3 is built from 15 residues.

This clonotype was seen many times. The V gene is TRBV4-1, the J gene TRBJ1-1; D ambiguous. Deletions cut 3 bases from V and 3 bases from J, with 5 bases between. The CDR3 extends over 12 amino acids. The germline gives CDR1 MGHRA, CDR2 YSYEKL. CDR3 DNA sequence: TGCGCCAGCAGCCAGGTGGACACTGAAGCTTTCTTT. The encoded protein is CASSQVDTEAFF.

This clonotype was detected many times. This chain uses TRBV27 with TRBJ2-7, with 10 bases identical to TRBD1. CDR3 length: 16 residues. Per germline, CDR1 MNHEY and CDR2 SMNVEV (reference sequence). J gave up 5 bases and V 0 bases, and 7 bases lay outside the gene matches. CDR3 bases: TGTGCCAGCAGTTTATCGCGGGGACAGGGGAAGCACGAGCAGTACTTC. Its protein is CASSLSRGQGKHEQYF.

J is TRBJ1-5 and V is TRBV6-1; 7 nucleotides match TRBD1. Germline values: CDR1 MNHNS, CDR2 SASEGT. Trimming took 2 bases from V and 7 from J; bases not matched to a gene: 11. CDR3 length: 16 residues. CDR3 sequence reads: CASSEWTGTIGQPQHF. The CDR3 region has the DNA TGTGCCAGCAGTGAATGGACAGGCACCATCGGGCAGCCCCAGCATTTT.

This chain connects TRBV30 to TRBJ2-2; the D gene is possibly TRBD2 (5 bases). Looked up from germline, CDR1 is GTSNPN and CDR2 is SVGIG (reference sequence). V lost 4 bases, J lost 0 bases, and 9 bases lay in between. The CDR3 is 14 amino acids. CDR3 sequence (DNA): TGTGCCTGGACGGGGTTCGCGAACACCGGGGAGCTGTTTTTT. Translated, it gives CAWTGFANTGELFF.

CDR3 sequence: CSARDQGTSGGPQHF. The DNA of the CDR3 is TGCAGTGCTAGAGATCAGGGGACATCGGGTGGTCCCCAGCATTTT. This chain joins TRBV20-1 and TRBJ1-5, with D possibly matching TRBD1 (6 bases). CDR3 length equals 15 residues. From germline, CDR1 is DFQATT and CDR2 SNEGSKA (reference sequence). Trimming took off 0 bases at V and 10 bases at J, with 19 bases between the two ends.

The table lists this clonotype with many counts. The chain has TRBV28 and TRBJ2-7, with D tentatively TRBD2 (5 bases). The CDR3 has 13 amino acids. Germline-derived CDR1 and CDR2 are MDHEN and SYDVKM. Trimming took off 5 bases at V and 7 bases at J, with 15 bases between the two ends. CDR3 coding DNA: TGTGCCAGCAGTCCGCCCCCCCGGGGTGAGCAGTACTTC. As protein: CASSPPPRGEQYF.

This clonotype was seen more than once but under ten times. This chain uses TRBV4-1 with TRBJ2-2; 11 nucleotides match TRBD2. CDR3 length: 17 residues. Germline loops: CDR1 MGHRA, CDR2 YSYEKL. Trimming took 4 bases from V and 2 from J; bases not matched to a gene: 6. The CDR3 DNA follows: TGCGCCAGCAGCCGCCCCCTAGCGGGAGGAAACACCGGGGAGCTGTTTTTT. This sequence encodes CASSRPLAGGNTGELFF.

This clonotype was detected many times. The chain joins TRBV28 to TRBJ1-1; 7 bases map to TRBD1. The trim removed 4 bases at V and 4 bases at J, leaving 15 bases unmatched. Germline assignment: CDR1 MDHEN and CDR2 SYDVKM. The CDR3 covers 17 residues. The CDR3 coding sequence is TGTGCCAGCAGTTCGGCCCCTAGACAGGGACGGGGCACTGAAGCTTTCTTT. Its protein is CASSSAPRQGRGTEAFF.

There are many counts of this clonotype. A much bigger clone sits one base away, suggesting this may be a read error. The chain has TRBV28 and TRBJ2-7, with D possibly TRBD2 on 6 matching bases. This CDR3 contains 14 residues. CDR1 is MDHEN and CDR2 is SYDVKM in the germline V gene. Trimming removed 6 bases from V and 2 bases from J, with 14 bases in between. The CDR3, as DNA: TGTGCCAGCAGCCGGTTTAGCGGAACCTACGAGCAGTACTTC. This translates into CASSRFSGTYEQYF. The full variable domain, in which reference TRBV28 and TRBJ2-7 provide the parts outside the CDR3, is DVKVTQSSRYLVKRTGEKVFLECVQDMDHENMFWYRQDPGLGLRLIYFSYDVKMKEKGDIPEGYSVSREKKERFSLILESASTNQTSMYLCASSRFSGTYEQYFGPGTRLTVT.

The gene calls are TRBV6-1 and TRBJ2-7, with TRBD2 identical over 11 bases. V was pared by 10 bases and J by 8 bases, with 10 bases of the junction left unmatched. The CDR3 consists of 13 residues. Per germline, CDR1 MNHNS and CDR2 SASEGT. The CDR3 reads CATTGTSGGKQYF. In DNA form, the CDR3 reads TGTGCCACCACCGGGACTAGCGGCGGCAAGCAGTACTTC.

There are many counts of this clonotype. This rearrangement joins TRBV5-1 to TRBJ2-7; no firm D call. Germline V gene lookup returns CDR1 SGHRS and CDR2 YFSETQ. The CDR3 has 15 residues. Trimming left V 0 bases short and J 6 bases short, with 16 bases between. DNA for the CDR3: TGCGCCAGCAGCTTGGCCAGCCAGATACCTCTCGAGCAGTACTTC. Translated, it gives CASSLASQIPLEQYF. The entire variable domain, with the rest obtained from reference TRBV5-1 and TRBJ2-7, is as follows: KAGVTQTPRYLIKTRGQQVTLSCSPISGHRSVSWYQQTPGQGLQFLFEYFSETQRNKGNFPGRFSGRQFSNSRSEMNVSTLELGDSALYLCASSLASQIPLEQYFGPGTRLTVT.

This rearrangement joins TRBV6-1 to TRBJ2-7; 9 positions agree with TRBD1. Trimming at V came to 6 bases and at J to 3 bases, leaving 12 bases not matched to a gene. This CDR3 has 16 residues. Germline lookup yields CDR1 MNHNS and CDR2 SASEGT. In DNA form, the CDR3 reads TGTGCCAGCAGCGTACACAGGGGGCGCCCCGTCTACGAGCAGTACTTC. Translating it yields CASSVHRGRPVYEQYF.

The DNA of the CDR3 is TGTGCCAGCAGCCTTAAATCAGCCTACGAGCAGTACTTC. Translated: CASSLKSAYEQYF. The chain is built from TRBV6-2 or TRBV6-3 and TRBJ2-7, with D unresolved. The CDR3 sequence is 13 residues long. CDR1 and CDR2 from the germline V gene are MNHEY and SVGEGT. Trimming removed 6 bases at V and 2 bases at J, with 11 bases between.

The genes are TRBV7-2 and TRBJ1-2, with a tentative D call TRBD1 (5 bases). The CDR3 sequence is 13 residues long. V lost 1 base and J lost 8, with 11 bases in between. Germline V gene lookup returns CDR1 SGHTA and CDR2 FQGNSA. As DNA, the CDR3 is TGTGCCAGCAGCTTAGGACAGTTGGGGGGCTACACCTTC. Translated: CASSLGQLGGYTF.

This clonotype was seen many times. The gene calls are TRBV5-1 and TRBJ2-5; perhaps TRBD1 as D (6 bases). The germline gives CDR1 SGHRS, CDR2 YFSETQ. The CDR3 spans 15 residues. Trimming removed 1 base at V and 3 bases at J, with 13 bases between. CDR3 protein: CASSLLLGGEETQYF. CDR3 nucleotides: TGCGCCAGCAGCTTGCTCCTAGGGGGAGAAGAGACCCAGTACTTC.

This clonotype was seen at least ten times. The chain uses TRBV5-1 and TRBJ2-7; no clear D. The CDR3 runs to 14 residues. Trimming shortened V by 0 bases and J by 4 bases, and 11 bases separated the two germline ends. Germline CDR1 is SGHRS and CDR2 is YFSETQ. CDR3 coding DNA: TGCGCCAGCAGCTTGGACCTGAGGCAATACGAGCAGTACTTC. Its translation: CASSLDLRQYEQYF.

This clonotype appeared many times. The rearrangement links TRBV29-1 to TRBJ2-7; the D is unclear. Germline lookup yields CDR1 SQVTM and CDR2 ANQGSEA. Trimming left V 4 bases short and J 3 bases short, with 7 bases between. This CDR3 is built from 11 residues. This CDR3 is CSVVWGYEQYF. CDR3 DNA sequence: TGCAGCGTTGTATGGGGCTACGAGCAGTACTTC.

This clonotype was seen ten or more times. The chain combines TRBV6-5 with TRBJ2-7; tentative D call: TRBD1 (5 bases). The germline V and J ends were trimmed by 0 bases and 0 bases, with 12 bases remaining between them. The CDR3 contains 16 residues. Per germline, CDR1 MNHEY and CDR2 SVGAGI. The DNA for the CDR3 is TGTGCCAGCAGTTACTCGTGGGGCTCCGTCTCCTACGAGCAGTACTTC. Translation gives CASSYSWGSVSYEQYF.

This clonotype was detected only once. The chain links TRBV7-2 to TRBJ1-1; D may be TRBD1 (6 bases). Germline loops: CDR1 SGHTA, CDR2 FQGNSA. The CDR3 runs 13 residues. V dropped 8 bases and J dropped 4 bases, with 14 bases sitting between them. The CDR3 region is CASGRGRVTEAFF. The DNA for the CDR3 is TGTGCCAGCGGCCGGGGGCGGGTCACTGAAGCTTTCTTT.

This clonotype was seen many times. This chain connects TRBV2 to TRBJ2-4; the D gene is possibly TRBD2 (6 bases). V was shortened by 6 bases and J by 3 bases, with 12 bases between the two germline ends. Germline values: CDR1 SNHLY, CDR2 FYNNEI. The length of the CDR3 is 14 residues. CDR3 DNA sequence: TGTGCCAGCAGCTATAGCGGAATCAAAAACATTCAGTACTTC. This sequence encodes CASSYSGIKNIQYF.

This clonotype was seen at least ten times. This sequence joins TRBV5-5 and TRBJ2-2; D ambiguous. This CDR3 region has 14 residues. Trimming took 2 bases from V and 4 from J, leaving 9 bases between them. CDR1 is SGHKS and CDR2 is YYEKEE in the germline V gene (reference sequence). The CDR3 region has the DNA TGTGCCAGCAGCTTCGGGCACGGCACCGGGGAGCTGTTTTTT. This codes for CASSFGHGTGELFF.

In its sample, this clonotype was seen many times. The CDR3 loop is CSARASVGLAGGNRYEQYF. CDR3 nucleotide sequence: TGCAGTGCTAGAGCCTCCGTGGGACTAGCGGGAGGGAATCGCTACGAGCAGTACTTC. The chain employs TRBV20-1 and TRBJ2-7, with 16 bases matching TRBD2. The CDR3 is 19 amino acids. Germline assignment: CDR1 DFQATT and CDR2 SNEGSKA (reference sequence). The junction had 12 bases not matched to a gene; V was cut back by 1 base and J by 3 bases.

The chain joins TRBV20-1 to TRBJ1-1, with no clear D. The CDR3 has 13 residues. Germline V gene data show CDR1 as DFQATT and CDR2 as SNEGSKA (reference sequence). The V end lost 3 bases, the J end lost 1 base, and 9 bases lay between the germline ends. The CDR3 DNA reads as TGCAGTGCTAGGCCGAGCCAGAACACTGAAGCTTTCTTT. Protein sequence: CSARPSQNTEAFF.

The sample holds many counts of this clonotype. The chain is built from TRBV6-5 and TRBJ1-1; 7 bases match TRBD1. Germline values: CDR1 MNHEY, CDR2 SVGAGI. This CDR3 spans 14 amino acids. After removal of 9 bases from V and 0 bases from J, the junction contained 7 bases not matched to a gene. The CDR3 spells CASRSTGLNTEAFF. As DNA, the CDR3 is TGTGCCAGTCGCTCGACAGGGTTGAACACTGAAGCTTTCTTT.

This clonotype appeared a few times. This chain links TRBV15 with TRBJ1-2, with 12 bases fitting TRBD1. The length of the CDR3 is 18 residues. The V gene end was trimmed by 5 bases and the J gene end by 3 bases; junction bases not matched to a gene: 13. Per germline, CDR1 LNHNV and CDR2 YYDKDF (reference sequence). CDR3 region: CATSGLPGQGAEYYGYTF. CDR3 nucleotides: TGTGCCACCAGCGGACTACCGGGACAGGGGGCAGAATACTATGGCTACACCTTC.

This clonotype was counted ten times or more. This sequence joins TRBV27 and TRBJ2-7, with 9 bases identical to TRBD2. The CDR3 length is 14 residues. J lost 6 bases, V lost 5 bases, and 8 bases had no gene match. CDR1 and CDR2 from the germline V gene are MNHEY and SMNVEV (reference sequence). The CDR3 spells CASSPGTSSAEQYF. Written as DNA, the CDR3 is TGTGCCAGCAGTCCCGGGACTAGCTCTGCCGAGCAGTACTTC.

This clonotype was counted at least ten times. The V call is TRBV7-2, the J call TRBJ2-7; 10 bases are a match to TRBD2. The CDR3 runs to 14 residues. The V gene's germline CDR1 is SGHTA and CDR2 FQGNSA. V lost 6 bases, J lost 5 bases, and 7 bases stayed unmatched. CDR3 sequence: CASRYGLAEDEQYF. Here the CDR3 DNA reads TGTGCCAGCAGATACGGACTAGCGGAGGACGAGCAGTACTTC.

This rearrangement joins TRBV7-2 to TRBJ2-5; 9 bases are shared with TRBD1. V trimming: 5 bases; J trimming: 5 bases; junction bases outside the gene matches: 6. The germline gives CDR1 SGHTA, CDR2 FQGNSA. CDR3 size: 14 residues. CDR3 sequence: CASSETGGGETQYF. The DNA for the CDR3 is TGTGCCAGCAGCGAAACAGGGGGCGGGGAGACCCAGTACTTC. Supplemented by reference TRBV7-2 and TRBJ2-5, the full variable domain reads GAGVSQSPSNKVTEKGKDVELRCDPISGHTALYWYRQSLGQGLEFLIYFQGNSAPDKSGLPSDRFSAERTGGSVSTLTIQRTQQEDSAVYLCASSETGGGETQYFGPGTRLLVL.

The chain is built from TRBV6-5 and TRBJ2-2; D is unclear. This CDR3 comprises 15 residues. Trimming removed 0 bases from V and 4 bases from J, with 9 bases in between. CDR1 and CDR2 from the germline V gene are MNHEY and SVGAGI. CDR3 DNA: TGTGCCAGCAGTTACTCCGGGCACGGCACCGGGGAGCTGTTTTTT. As protein: CASSYSGHGTGELFF.

This clonotype was seen ten or more times. It is likely a read error, because the conserved phenylalanine at the end of the CDR3 is missing. V and J are TRBV20-1 and TRBJ1-5; D call uncertain. The CDR3 runs 12 residues. Trimming took off 5 bases at V and 2 bases at J, with 7 bases between the two ends. Germline-derived CDR1 and CDR2 are DFQATT and SNEGSKA (reference sequence). The CDR3 spells CSAQEGNQPQHL. The CDR3 DNA is TGCAGTGCTCAGGAAGGCAATCAGCCCCAGCATCTT.